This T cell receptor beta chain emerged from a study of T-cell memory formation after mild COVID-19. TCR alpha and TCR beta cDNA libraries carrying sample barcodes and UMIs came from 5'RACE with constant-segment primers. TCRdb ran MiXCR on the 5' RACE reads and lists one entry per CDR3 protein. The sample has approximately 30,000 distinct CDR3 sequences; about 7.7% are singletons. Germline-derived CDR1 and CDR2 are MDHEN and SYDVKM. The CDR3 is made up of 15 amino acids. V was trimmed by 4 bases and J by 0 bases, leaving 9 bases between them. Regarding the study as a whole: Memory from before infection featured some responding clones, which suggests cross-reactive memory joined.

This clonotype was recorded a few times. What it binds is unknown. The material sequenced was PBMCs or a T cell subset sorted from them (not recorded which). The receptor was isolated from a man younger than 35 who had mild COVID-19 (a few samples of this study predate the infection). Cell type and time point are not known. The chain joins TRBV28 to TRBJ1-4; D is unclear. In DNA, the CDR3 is TGTGCCAGCAGTTCCCTGACGGCAACTAATGAAAAACTGTTTTTT. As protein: CASSSLTATNEKLFF.